One sample yielded the 18 T cell receptor beta chains listed below, sequenced in a study of early T cells in non-severe SARS-CoV-2 infection. TCRdb ran MiXCR on the 5' RACE reads and lists one entry per CDR3 protein. There are some 45,000 distinct CDR3 sequences in the sample; about 5.9% occur only once, and approximately 7.5% lies in the top ten. Sample: whole blood, taken at baseline. These receptor sequences come from an adult who was a healthcare worker with PCR-confirmed SARS-CoV-2 infection or an uninfected control (not recorded which).

The chain has TRBV12-3 or TRBV12-4 and TRBJ2-5; TRBD1 aligns across 9 bases. CDR3 size: 12 residues. The V and J ends lost 5 bases and 5 bases, in that order; junction bases with no gene match: 0. CDR3 sequence: CASSGQGETQYF. In nucleotides, the CDR3 is TGTGCCAGCAGTGGACAGGGGGAGACCCAGTACTTC.

This clonotype was observed a few times. The chain uses TRBV27 and TRBJ2-7; TRBD1 matches at 7 bases. The CDR3 is made up of 14 amino acids. The ends lost 4 bases at V and 5 bases at J; junction bases unmatched: 8. Germline assignment: CDR1 MNHEY and CDR2 SMNVEV (reference sequence). The CDR3, as DNA: TGTGCCAGCAGTTCAACGGCAGGGGGTCACGAGCAGTACTTC. It yields the protein CASSSTAGGHEQYF.

The chain couples TRBV13 to TRBJ2-7; weak D call: TRBD2 (6 bases). Germline CDR1 PRHDT, CDR2 FYEKMQ (reference sequence). CDR3 length: 12 residues. V was pared by 5 bases and J by 4 bases, with 9 bases between. The CDR3 reads CASSRDWYEQYF. The CDR3 nucleotides are TGTGCCAGCAGCCGGGACTGGTACGAGCAGTACTTC.

This clonotype occurred a few times. This chain links TRBV4-3 with TRBJ2-7, with 9 bases matching TRBD1. This CDR3 has 14 residues. Losses at the gene ends were 1 base for V and 3 bases for J; bases not matched to a gene: 1. Germline V gives CDR1 LGHNA, CDR2 YSLEER. CDR3 nucleotides: TGCGCCAGCAGCCAAGGGACAGGGGTCTACGAGCAGTACTTC. It yields the protein CASSQGTGVYEQYF.

This clonotype was observed at least ten times. This chain connects TRBV19 to TRBJ2-1; TRBD2 agrees at 8 bases. CDR1 and CDR2 (germline): LNHDA, SQIVND (reference sequence). V dropped 7 bases and J dropped 2; count of bases not matched to a gene: 7. There are 15 residues in the CDR3. The CDR3 DNA is TGTGCCAGTACCATAGGGCGGGGGGCCTACAATGAGCAGTTCTTC. This codes for CASTIGRGAYNEQFF.

This clonotype came up many times. The chain has TRBV12-3 or TRBV12-4 and TRBJ2-3; TRBD2 agrees at 11 bases. V dropped 6 bases and J dropped 2; count of bases not matched to a gene: 7. There are 16 residues in the CDR3. DNA for the CDR3: TGTGCCAGCAGGAGACTAGCGGGGCGGCACACAGATACGCAGTATTTT. Protein product: CASRRLAGRHTDTQYF.

This clonotype was picked up many times. The rearrangement links TRBV29-1 to TRBJ2-4, with 8 bases lining up with TRBD1. The CDR3 consists of 14 residues. J gave up 3 bases and V 4 bases, and 5 bases lay outside the gene matches. Germline CDR1 reads SQVTM; CDR2 reads ANQGSEA. The CDR3 DNA sequence: TGCAGCGTTGTAGGACAGGGTAGCAAAAACATTCAGTACTTC. Its protein is CSVVGQGSKNIQYF.

In this sample, this clonotype turned up a few times. The chain has TRBV19 and TRBJ1-5; D possibly corresponds to TRBD1 (6 bases). Trimming left V 6 bases short and J 3 bases short, with 15 bases between. Germline V gene data show CDR1 as LNHDA and CDR2 as SQIVND (reference sequence). This CDR3 has 15 amino acids. CDR3 region: CASRTGQLNNQPQHF. In DNA, the CDR3 is TGTGCCAGTAGGACCGGACAGCTCAACAATCAGCCCCAGCATTTT. Using reference TRBV19 and TRBJ1-5 for the parts outside the CDR3, the full variable domain is DGGITQSPKYLFRKEGQNVTLSCEQNLNHDAMYWYRQDPGQGLRLIYYSQIVNDFQKGDIAEGYSVSREKKESFPLTVTSAQKNPTAFYLCASRTGQLNNQPQHFGDGTRLSIL.

This clonotype came up many times. This rearrangement joins TRBV10-1 to TRBJ1-1, with D tentatively TRBD1 (6 bases). Germline V gene data show CDR1 as WNHNN and CDR2 as SYGVQD (reference sequence). Trimming took off 3 bases at V and 0 bases at J, with 11 bases between the two ends. This CDR3 contains 15 residues. The DNA of the CDR3 is TGCGCCAGCAGTGACGGGGGGCGGCTGAACACTGAAGCTTTCTTT. This translates into CASSDGGRLNTEAFF.

The sample holds a few counts of this clonotype. The chain recombines TRBV18 with TRBJ2-1; 9 bases align to TRBD1. This CDR3 spans 14 amino acids. The germline gives CDR1 KGHSH, CDR2 LQKENI. Trimming removed 4 bases from V and 5 bases from J; junction bases left unmatched: 3. CDR3 sequence reads: CASSLTGGHNEQFF. CDR3 nucleotide sequence: TGTGCCAGCTCACTCACAGGGGGCCACAATGAGCAGTTCTTC.

This clonotype was seen ten or more times. The chain uses TRBV11-1 and TRBJ1-3, with D perhaps TRBD1 (5 bases). CDR1 and CDR2 from the germline V gene are SGHAT and FQDESV (reference sequence). The CDR3 has 15 amino acids. Trimming pared 5 bases from V and 2 bases from J, leaving 13 bases between. The CDR3 DNA reads TGTGCCAGCAGCGGGGCAACATCCCCTGGAAACACCATATATTTT. Amino acid sequence: CASSGATSPGNTIYF.

The chain employs TRBV5-1 and TRBJ2-5; tentatively, D is TRBD2 (8 bases). In germline, CDR1 is SGHRS, CDR2 YFSETQ. The CDR3 consists of 16 residues. V lost 4 bases, J lost 5 bases, and 21 bases lay in between. In DNA form, the CDR3 reads TGCGCCAGCAGCCCGGGACAGCGGGGGCCGGGTGAGACCCAGTACTTC. This encodes CASSPGQRGPGETQYF.

Many counts were recorded for this clonotype. CDR3 amino acids: CASSNRQGAGHTEAFF. The CDR3 DNA reads TGTGCCAGCAGCAACCGACAGGGGGCCGGTCACACTGAAGCTTTCTTT. The V call is TRBV7-9, the J call TRBJ1-1; TRBD1 matches at 10 bases. The V and J ends lost 5 bases and 3 bases, in that order; junction bases with no gene match: 9. Germline assignment: CDR1 SEHNR and CDR2 FQNEAQ (reference sequence). The CDR3 spans 16 residues. The variable domain in full, with the rest retrieved from reference TRBV7-9 and TRBJ1-1, is DTGVSQNPRHKITKRGQNVTFRCDPISEHNRLYWYRQTLGQGPEFLTYFQNEAQLEKSRLLSDRFSAERPKGSFSTLEIQRTEQGDSAMYLCASSNRQGAGHTEAFFGQGTRLTVV.

This clonotype was detected ten times or more. V usage is TRBV15 and J usage is TRBJ2-1; tentative D call: TRBD2 (5 bases). The CDR3 consists of 15 residues. Trimming removed 1 base from V and 1 base from J, with 8 bases in between. Germline CDR1 reads LNHNV; CDR2 reads YYDKDF (reference sequence). For the CDR3, the DNA is TGTGCCACCAGCAGAGGAGGGCAATCCTACAATGAGCAGTTCTTC. It yields the protein CATSRGGQSYNEQFF.

This clonotype occurred a few times. The chain has TRBV20-1 and TRBJ1-2; 7 bases fit TRBD1. The trim removed 6 bases at V and 8 bases at J, leaving 15 bases unmatched. This CDR3 comprises 14 residues. CDR1 DFQATT and CDR2 SNEGSKA come from the germline V gene (reference sequence). As DNA, the CDR3 is TGCAGTGCCAAGGGGGCAGGGTTGATGGTCGGCTACACCTTC. As protein: CSAKGAGLMVGYTF.

The CDR3 coding sequence is TGTGCCAGCAGTTACCAGACAGACTATGGCTACACCTTC. Protein: CASSYQTDYGYTF. The chain uses TRBV6-2 or TRBV6-3 and TRBJ1-2; a possible D gene is TRBD1 (5 bases). V lost 2 bases to trimming and J lost 3 bases, with 7 bases between them. CDR1 and CDR2 (germline): MNHEY, SVGEGT. The CDR3 is 13 residues long.

The genes are TRBV3-2 and TRBJ2-3; no check of the table's D call, TRBD2, against the DNA was made. TRBV3-2 is designated a pseudogene. This CDR3 spans 16 amino acids. CDR3 sequence reads: CASSQGADPSTDTQYF. CDR3 DNA sequence: TGTGCCAGCAGCCAAGGGGCCGATCCTAGCACAGATACGCAGTATTTT.

The V call is TRBV18, the J call TRBJ2-3; D is unresolved. Trimming left V 3 bases short and J 3 bases short, with 13 bases between. In germline, CDR1 is KGHSH, CDR2 LQKENI. The CDR3 loop spans 15 amino acids. CDR3 in DNA: TGTGCCAGCTCACCCCGTTTGGTAGCTACAGATACGCAGTATTTT. Protein: CASSPRLVATDTQYF.